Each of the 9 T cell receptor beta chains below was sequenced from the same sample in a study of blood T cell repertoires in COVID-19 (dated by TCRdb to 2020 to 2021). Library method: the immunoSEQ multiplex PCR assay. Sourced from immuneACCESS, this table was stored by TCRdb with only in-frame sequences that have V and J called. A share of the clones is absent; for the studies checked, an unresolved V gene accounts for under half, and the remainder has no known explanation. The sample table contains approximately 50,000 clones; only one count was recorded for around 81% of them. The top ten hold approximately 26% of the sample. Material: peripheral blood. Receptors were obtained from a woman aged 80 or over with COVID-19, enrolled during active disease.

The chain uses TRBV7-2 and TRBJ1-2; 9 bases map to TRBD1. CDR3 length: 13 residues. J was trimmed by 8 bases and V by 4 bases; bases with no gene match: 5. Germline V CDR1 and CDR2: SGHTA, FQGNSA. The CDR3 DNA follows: TGTGCCAGCAGCTCACAGGGGGCTATAGGCTACACCTTC. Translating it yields CASSSQGAIGYTF.

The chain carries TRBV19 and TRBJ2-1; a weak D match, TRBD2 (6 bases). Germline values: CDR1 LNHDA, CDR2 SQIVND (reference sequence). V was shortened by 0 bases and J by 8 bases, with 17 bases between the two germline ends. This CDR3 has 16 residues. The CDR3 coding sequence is TGTGCCAGTAGTATAGATGGGGGGACTCGGGGCCATGAGCAGTTCTTC. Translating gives CASSIDGGTRGHEQFF.

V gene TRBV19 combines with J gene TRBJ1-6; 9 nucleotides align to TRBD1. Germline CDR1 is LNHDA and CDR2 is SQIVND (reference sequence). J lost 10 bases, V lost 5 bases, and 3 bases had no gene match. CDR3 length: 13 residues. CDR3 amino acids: CASSSDRGSPLHF. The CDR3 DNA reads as TGTGCCAGTAGTTCGGACAGGGGCTCACCCCTCCACTTT.

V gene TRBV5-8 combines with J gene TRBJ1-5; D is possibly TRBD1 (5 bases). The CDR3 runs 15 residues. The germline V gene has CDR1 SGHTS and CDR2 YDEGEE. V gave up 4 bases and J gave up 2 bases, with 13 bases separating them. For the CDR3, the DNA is TGTGCCAGCAGCAGAAAGGGGTACGGCAATCAGCCCCAGCATTTT. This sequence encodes CASSRKGYGNQPQHF.

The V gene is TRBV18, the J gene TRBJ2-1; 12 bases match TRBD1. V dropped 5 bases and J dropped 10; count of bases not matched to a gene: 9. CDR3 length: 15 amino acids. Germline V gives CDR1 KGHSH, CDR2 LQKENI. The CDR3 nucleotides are TGTGCCAGCTCAAACCTGGGACAGGGGGCTGTCGAGCAGTTCTTC. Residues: CASSNLGQGAVEQFF.

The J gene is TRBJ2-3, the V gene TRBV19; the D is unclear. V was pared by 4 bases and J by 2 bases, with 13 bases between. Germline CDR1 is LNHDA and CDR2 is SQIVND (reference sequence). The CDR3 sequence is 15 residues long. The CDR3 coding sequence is TGTGCCAGTAGTACACAGAGTTTACACACAGATACGCAGTATTTT. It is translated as CASSTQSLHTDTQYF.

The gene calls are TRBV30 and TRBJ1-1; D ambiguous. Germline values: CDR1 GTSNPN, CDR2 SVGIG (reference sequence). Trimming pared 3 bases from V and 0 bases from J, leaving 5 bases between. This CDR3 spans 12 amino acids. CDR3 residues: CAWSNLNTEAFF. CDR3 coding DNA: TGTGCCTGGAGCAACTTGAACACTGAAGCTTTCTTT.

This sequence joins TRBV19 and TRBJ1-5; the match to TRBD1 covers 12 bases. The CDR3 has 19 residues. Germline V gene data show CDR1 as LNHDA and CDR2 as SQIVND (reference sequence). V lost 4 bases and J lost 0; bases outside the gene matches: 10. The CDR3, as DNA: TGTGCCAGTAGTAGCACCGGGACAGGGGGCTACAGTAGCAATCAGCCCCAGCATTTT. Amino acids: CASSSTGTGGYSSNQPQHF.

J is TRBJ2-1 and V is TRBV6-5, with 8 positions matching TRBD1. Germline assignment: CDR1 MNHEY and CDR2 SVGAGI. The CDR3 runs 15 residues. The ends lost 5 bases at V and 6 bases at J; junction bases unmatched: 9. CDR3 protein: CASSRTGILSNEQFF. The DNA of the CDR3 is TGTGCCAGCAGTCGGACAGGGATACTAAGCAATGAGCAGTTCTTC.